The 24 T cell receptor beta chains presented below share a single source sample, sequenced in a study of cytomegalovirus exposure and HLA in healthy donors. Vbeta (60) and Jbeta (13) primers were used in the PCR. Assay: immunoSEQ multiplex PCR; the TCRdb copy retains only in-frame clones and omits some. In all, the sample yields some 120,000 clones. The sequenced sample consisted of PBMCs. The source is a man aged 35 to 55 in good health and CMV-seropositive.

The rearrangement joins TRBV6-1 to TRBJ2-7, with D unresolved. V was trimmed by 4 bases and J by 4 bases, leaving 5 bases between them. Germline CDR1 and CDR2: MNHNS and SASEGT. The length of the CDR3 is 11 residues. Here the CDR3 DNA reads TGTGCCAGCAGTGGTACATACGAGCAGTACTTC. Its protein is CASSGTYEQYF.

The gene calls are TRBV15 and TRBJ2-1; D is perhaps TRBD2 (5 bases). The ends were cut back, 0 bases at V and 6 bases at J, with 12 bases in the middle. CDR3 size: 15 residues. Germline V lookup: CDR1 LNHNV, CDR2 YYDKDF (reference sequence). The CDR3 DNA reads TGTGCCACCAGCAGAGATCGGGATTTCGGCAATGAGCAGTTCTTC. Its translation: CATSRDRDFGNEQFF. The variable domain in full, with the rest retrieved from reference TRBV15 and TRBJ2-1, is DAMVIQNPRYQVTQFGKPVTLSCSQTLNHNVMYWYQQKSSQAPKLLFHYYDKDFNNEADTPDNFQSRRPNTSFCFLDIRSPGLGDTAMYLCATSRDRDFGNEQFFGPGTRLTVL.

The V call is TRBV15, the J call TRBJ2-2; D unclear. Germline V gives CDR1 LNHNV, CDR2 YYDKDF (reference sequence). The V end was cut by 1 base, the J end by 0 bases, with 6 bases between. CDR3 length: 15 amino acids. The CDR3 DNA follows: TGTGCCACCAGCAGAGCTGGGCCGAACACCGGGGAGCTGTTTTTT. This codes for CATSRAGPNTGELFF.

The CDR3 is CASSPRQGASEAFF. As DNA, the CDR3 is TGTGCCAGCAGCCCCAGACAGGGGGCTTCTGAAGCTTTCTTT. This chain joins TRBV7-2 and TRBJ1-1; 10 nucleotides line up with TRBD1. The germline gives CDR1 SGHTA, CDR2 FQGNSA. The CDR3 sequence is 14 residues long. J was trimmed by 6 bases and V by 5 bases; bases with no gene match: 6. The full variable domain, in which reference TRBV7-2 and TRBJ1-1 provide the parts outside the CDR3, is GAGVSQSPSNKVTEKGKDVELRCDPISGHTALYWYRQSLGQGLEFLIYFQGNSAPDKSGLPSDRFSAERTGGSVSTLTIQRTQQEDSAVYLCASSPRQGASEAFFGQGTRLTVV.

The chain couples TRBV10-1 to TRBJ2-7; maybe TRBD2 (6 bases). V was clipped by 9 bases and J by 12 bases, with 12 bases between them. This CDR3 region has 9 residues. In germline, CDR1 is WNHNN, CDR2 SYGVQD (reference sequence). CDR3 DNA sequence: TGCGCCAGTGGACTGGAGGGGTACTTC. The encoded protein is CASGLEGYF.

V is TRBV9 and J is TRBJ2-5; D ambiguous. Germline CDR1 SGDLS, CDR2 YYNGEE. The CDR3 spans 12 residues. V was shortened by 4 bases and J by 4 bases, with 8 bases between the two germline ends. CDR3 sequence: CASSPHGETQYF. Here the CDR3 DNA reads TGTGCCAGCAGCCCCCACGGAGAGACCCAGTACTTC.

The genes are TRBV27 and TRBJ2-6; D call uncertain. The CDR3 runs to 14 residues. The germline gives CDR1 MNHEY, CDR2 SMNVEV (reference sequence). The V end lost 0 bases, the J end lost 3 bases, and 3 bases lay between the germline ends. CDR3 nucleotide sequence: TGTGCCAGCAGTTTATCGTATGGGGCCAACGTCCTGACTTTC. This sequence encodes CASSLSYGANVLTF.

The CDR3 protein is CSVLTGWEQYF. The DNA for the CDR3 is TGCAGCGTCCTCACAGGATGGGAGCAGTACTTC. This chain links TRBV29-1 with TRBJ2-7, with D possibly being TRBD1 (5 bases). The V end lost 6 bases, the J end lost 7 bases, and 13 bases lay between the germline ends. The CDR3 sequence is 11 residues long. Per germline, CDR1 SQVTM and CDR2 ANQGSEA.

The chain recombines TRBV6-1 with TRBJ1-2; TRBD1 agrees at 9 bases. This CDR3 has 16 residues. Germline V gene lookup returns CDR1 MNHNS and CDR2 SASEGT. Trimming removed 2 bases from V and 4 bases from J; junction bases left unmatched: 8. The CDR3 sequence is CASSEQPGQGLYGYTF. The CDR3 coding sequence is TGTGCCAGCAGTGAACAACCGGGACAGGGACTCTATGGCTACACCTTC.

CDR3 DNA sequence: TGTGCCAGCAGTTCCCGCAATGAGCAGTTCTTC. Its protein product is CASSSRNEQFF. The rearrangement joins TRBV6-5 to TRBJ2-1; D unresolved. The CDR3 is 11 amino acids. V was clipped by 4 bases and J by 6 bases, with 4 bases between them. Germline V gene lookup returns CDR1 MNHEY and CDR2 SVGAGI.

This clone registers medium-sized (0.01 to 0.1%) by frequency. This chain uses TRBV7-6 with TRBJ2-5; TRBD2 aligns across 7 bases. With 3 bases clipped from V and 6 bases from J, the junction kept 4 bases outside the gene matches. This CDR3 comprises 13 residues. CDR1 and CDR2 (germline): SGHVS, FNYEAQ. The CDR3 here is CASSFGGEQTQYF. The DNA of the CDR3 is TGTGCCAGCAGCTTTGGGGGGGAACAGACCCAGTACTTC.

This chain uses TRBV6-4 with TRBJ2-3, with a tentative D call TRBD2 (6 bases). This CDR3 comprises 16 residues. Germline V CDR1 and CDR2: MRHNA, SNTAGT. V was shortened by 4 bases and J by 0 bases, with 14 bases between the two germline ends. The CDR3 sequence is CASSGTSRASTDTQYF. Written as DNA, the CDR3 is TGTGCCAGCAGTGGAACTAGCAGAGCTAGCACAGATACGCAGTATTTT.

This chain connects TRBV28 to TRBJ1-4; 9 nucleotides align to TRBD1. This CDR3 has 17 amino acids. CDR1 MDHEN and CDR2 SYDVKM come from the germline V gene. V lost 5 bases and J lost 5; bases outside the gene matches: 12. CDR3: CASSSTNDRGGNEKLFF. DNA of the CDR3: TGTGCCAGCAGTAGTACTAATGACAGGGGGGGAAATGAAAAACTGTTTTTT.

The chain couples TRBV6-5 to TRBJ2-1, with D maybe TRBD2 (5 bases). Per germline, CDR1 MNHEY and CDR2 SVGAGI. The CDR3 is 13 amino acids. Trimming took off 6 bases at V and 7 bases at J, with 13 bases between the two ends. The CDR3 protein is CASSRTGGNEQFF. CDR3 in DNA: TGTGCCAGCAGCCGGACTGGCGGAAATGAGCAGTTCTTC.

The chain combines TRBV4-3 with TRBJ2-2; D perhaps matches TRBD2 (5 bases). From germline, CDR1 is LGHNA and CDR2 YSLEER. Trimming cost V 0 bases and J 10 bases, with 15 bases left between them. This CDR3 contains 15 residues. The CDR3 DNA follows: TGCGCCAGCAGCCAAGATGGTACTAACCGGGAGGAGCTGTTTTTT. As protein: CASSQDGTNREELFF.

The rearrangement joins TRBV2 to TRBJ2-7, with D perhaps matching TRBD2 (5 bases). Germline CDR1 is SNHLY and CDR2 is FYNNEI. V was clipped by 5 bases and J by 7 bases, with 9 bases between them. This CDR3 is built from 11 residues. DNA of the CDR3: TGTGCCAGCAGTCGGGGTTGGGAGCAGTACTTC. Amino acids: CASSRGWEQYF. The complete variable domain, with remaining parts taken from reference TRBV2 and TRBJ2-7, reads EPEVTQTPSHQVTQMGQEVILRCVPISNHLYFYWYRQILGQKVEFLVSFYNNEISEKSEIFDDQFSVERPDGSNFTLKIRSTKLEDSAMYFCASSRGWEQYFGPGTRLTVT.

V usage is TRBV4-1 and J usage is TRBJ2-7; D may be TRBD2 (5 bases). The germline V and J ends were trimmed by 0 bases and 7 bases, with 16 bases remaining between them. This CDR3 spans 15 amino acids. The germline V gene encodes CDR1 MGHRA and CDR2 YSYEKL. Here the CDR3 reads CASSQDGQARGEQYF. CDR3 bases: TGCGCCAGCAGCCAAGACGGGCAGGCCAGAGGGGAGCAGTACTTC.

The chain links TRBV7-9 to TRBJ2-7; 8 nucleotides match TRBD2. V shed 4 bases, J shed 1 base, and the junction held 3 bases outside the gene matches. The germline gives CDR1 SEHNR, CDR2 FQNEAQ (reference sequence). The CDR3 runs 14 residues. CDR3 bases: TGTGCCAGCAGCTCGACTAGCGTATCCTACGAGCAGTACTTC. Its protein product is CASSSTSVSYEQYF.

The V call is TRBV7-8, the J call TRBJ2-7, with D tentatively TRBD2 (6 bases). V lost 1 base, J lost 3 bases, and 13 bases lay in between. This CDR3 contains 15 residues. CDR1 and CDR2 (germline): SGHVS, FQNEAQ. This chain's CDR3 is CASSLGGIKDYEQYF. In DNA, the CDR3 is TGTGCCAGCAGCTTAGGCGGGATCAAGGACTACGAGCAGTACTTC.

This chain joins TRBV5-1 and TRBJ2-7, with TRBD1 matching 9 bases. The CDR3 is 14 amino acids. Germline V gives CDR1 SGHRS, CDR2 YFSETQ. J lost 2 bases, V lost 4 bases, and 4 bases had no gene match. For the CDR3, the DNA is TGCGCCAGCAGCCCGTGGGACAGGGCCTACGAGCAGTACTTC. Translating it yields CASSPWDRAYEQYF.

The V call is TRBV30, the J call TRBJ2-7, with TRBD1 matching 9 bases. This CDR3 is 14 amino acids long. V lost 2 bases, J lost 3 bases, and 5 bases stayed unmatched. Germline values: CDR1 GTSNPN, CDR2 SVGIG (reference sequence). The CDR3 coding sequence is TGTGCCTGGAGTCTGGGGACAGGGCGCTACGAGCAGTACTTC. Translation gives CAWSLGTGRYEQYF.

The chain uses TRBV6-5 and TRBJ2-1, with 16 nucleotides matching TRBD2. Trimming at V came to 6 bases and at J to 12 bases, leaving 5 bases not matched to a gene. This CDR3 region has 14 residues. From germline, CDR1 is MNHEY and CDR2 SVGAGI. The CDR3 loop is CASRKGLAGGVQFF. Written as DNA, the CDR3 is TGTGCCAGCAGGAAGGGACTAGCGGGAGGGGTGCAGTTCTTC.

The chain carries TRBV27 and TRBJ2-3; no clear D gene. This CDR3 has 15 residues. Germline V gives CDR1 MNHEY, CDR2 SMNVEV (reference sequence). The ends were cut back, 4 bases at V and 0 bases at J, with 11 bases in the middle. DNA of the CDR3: TGTGCCAGCAGTTCTTCTCTTACTAGCACAGATACGCAGTATTTT. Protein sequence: CASSSSLTSTDTQYF.

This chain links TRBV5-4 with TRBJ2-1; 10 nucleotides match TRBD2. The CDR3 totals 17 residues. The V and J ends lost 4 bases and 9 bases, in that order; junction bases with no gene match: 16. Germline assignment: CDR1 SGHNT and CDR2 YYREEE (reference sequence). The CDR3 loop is CASSPRLLAGSRVEQFF. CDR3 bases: TGTGCCAGCAGCCCAAGACTACTAGCGGGAAGTCGGGTTGAGCAGTTCTTC.